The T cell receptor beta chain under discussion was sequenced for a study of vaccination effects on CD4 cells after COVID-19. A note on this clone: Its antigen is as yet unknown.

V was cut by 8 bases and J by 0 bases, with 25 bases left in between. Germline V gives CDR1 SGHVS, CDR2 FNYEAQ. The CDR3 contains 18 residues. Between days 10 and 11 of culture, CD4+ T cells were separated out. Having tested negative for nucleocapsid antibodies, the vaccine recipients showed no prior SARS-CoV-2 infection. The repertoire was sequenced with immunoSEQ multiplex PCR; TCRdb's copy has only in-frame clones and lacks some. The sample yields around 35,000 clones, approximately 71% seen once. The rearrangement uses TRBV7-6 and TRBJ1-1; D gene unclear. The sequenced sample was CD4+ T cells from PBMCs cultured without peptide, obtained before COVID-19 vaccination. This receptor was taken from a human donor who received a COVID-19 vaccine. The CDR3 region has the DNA TGTGCCAGCCTATCGCAACCGGCGTCTTTCGGGATGAACACTGAAGCTTTCTTT. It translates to CASLSQPASFGMNTEAFF.